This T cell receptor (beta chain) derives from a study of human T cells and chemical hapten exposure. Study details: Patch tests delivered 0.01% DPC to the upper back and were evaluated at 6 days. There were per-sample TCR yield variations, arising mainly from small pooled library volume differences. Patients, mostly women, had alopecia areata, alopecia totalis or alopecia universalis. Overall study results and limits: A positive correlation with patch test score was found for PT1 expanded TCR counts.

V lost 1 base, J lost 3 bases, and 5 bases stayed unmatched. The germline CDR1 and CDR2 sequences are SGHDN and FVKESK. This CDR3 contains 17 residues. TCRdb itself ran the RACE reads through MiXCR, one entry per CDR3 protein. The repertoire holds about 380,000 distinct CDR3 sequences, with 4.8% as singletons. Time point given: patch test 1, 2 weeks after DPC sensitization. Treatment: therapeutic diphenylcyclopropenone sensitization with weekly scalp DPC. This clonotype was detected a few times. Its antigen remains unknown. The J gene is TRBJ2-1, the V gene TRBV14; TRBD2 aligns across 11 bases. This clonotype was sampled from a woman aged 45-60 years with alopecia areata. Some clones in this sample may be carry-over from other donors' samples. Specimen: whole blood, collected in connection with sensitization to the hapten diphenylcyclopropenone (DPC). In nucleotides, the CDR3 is TGTGCCAGCAGCCAAGCCCTAGCGGGAGGAGGCTACAATGAGCAGTTCTTC. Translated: CASSQALAGGGYNEQFF. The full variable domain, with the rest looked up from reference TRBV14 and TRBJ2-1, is EAGVTQFPSHSVIEKGQTVTLRCDPISGHDNLYWYRRVMGKEIKFLLHFVKESKQDESGMPNNRFLAERTGGTYSTLKVQPAELEDSGVYFCASSQALAGGGYNEQFFGPGTRLTVL.